A single T cell receptor (beta chain) is shown here with its context. Germline lookup yields CDR1 SGHDT and CDR2 YYEEEE. Trimming shortened V by 4 bases and J by 0 bases, and 18 bases separated the two germline ends. The CDR3 length is 17 residues. Original processing methods: Reference gene primer amplification gave nucleated cell count estimates. Using immunoSEQ multiplex PCR, the repertoire was profiled, and TCRdb retains in-frame clones only, with some absent. Clonal size and the V and J genes are those of that table, whereas D and trimming came from the DNA. The sample lists over 200,000 clones; 65% to 90% were seen once. This entry is derived from a study of blood T cell repertoires in COVID-19. About the research overall: The analysed material was cDNA or gDNA that came from T cells, B-cell-depleted T cells, or PBMCs.

This TCR came from a human donor in a cohort sampled during active COVID-19. Sequenced: peripheral blood. The V and J genes are TRBV5-6 and TRBJ2-3; perhaps TRBD2 as D (6 bases). The CDR3 spells CASSPNFGGASTDTQYF. The CDR3 DNA sequence: TGTGCCAGCAGCCCGAACTTCGGCGGGGCTAGCACAGATACGCAGTATTTT.